This note documents a single T cell receptor beta chain sequence. Its antigen remains unidentified. The junction departs from germline at one end; a sequencing error may be responsible. CDR3 length: 14 amino acids. CDR1 and CDR2 (germline): SGHTA, FQGNSA. Cultured CD4+ T cell DNA underwent sequencing with the Oncomine TCR Beta short-read assay. TCRdb re-called the PCR reads with MiXCR, one entry per CDR3 protein. The sample contains tens of thousands of distinct CDR3 sequences, roughly a third of which appear only once. Time point: late sampling 161 to 241 days after vaccination in three convalescent patients. Treatment of the sample: approximately 11-day PBMC culture with coronavirus spike peptide pools or control peptides (ViraFEST assay). This record comes from a study of vaccination and CD4 T cells after COVID-19. In the study overall: At a median approximately 76 days (range 14 to 241) after dose two, post-vaccine samples were obtained. Study observations and caveats: The authors identified 304 of 307 vaccine-specific clones in convalescent patients as spike mono-reactive.

The sequence came from a human donor who had recovered from COVID-19. The chain recombines TRBV7-2 with TRBJ2-3; TRBD2 agrees at 9 bases. The material sequenced was CD4+ T cells from blood, cultured in vitro, taken about 7 months after SARS-CoV-2 vaccination. CDR3 in DNA: TGTGCCAGCAGTTTAGCGGGAGTGGCAGATACGCAGTATTTT. Encoded protein: CASSLAGVADTQYF.